Described below is a single TCR beta chain sequence and its context. The CDR3 covers 16 residues. The germline CDR1 and CDR2 sequences are MNHNS and SASEGT. V was cut by 4 bases and J by 2 bases, with 15 bases left in between. These data come from a study of cytomegalovirus exposure and HLA in healthy donors. Turning to the study itself: A subsequent analysis stated that the 120 validation repertoires were run on the same platform as the roughly 620 first-cohort repertoires.

Measured with immunoSEQ multiplex PCR; TCRdb has only the in-frame clones, and not every one. The sample carries roughly 180,000 clones, more than 75% recorded once. The sequenced sample was PBMCs. V is TRBV6-1 and J is TRBJ1-5; D is ambiguous. The clonotype was recovered from a man aged 18 to 30 in good health and CMV-seropositive. The CDR3 reads CASSVVEGSGNQPQHF. The CDR3 nucleotides read TGTGCCAGCAGTGTAGTGGAGGGATCGGGCAATCAGCCCCAGCATTTT.